These 23 T cell receptor beta chains came from one sample sequenced in a study of TET2 disruption in CD19-targeted CAR T cells. These receptors have no identified antigens. Indicated treatment: autologous CTL019 cells: CD19 CAR with 4-1BB and CD3 zeta domains. Sequenced by immunoSEQ multiplex PCR; TCRdb stores in-frame clones only, minus some. Seen in this sample are approximately 27,000 clones; the ten most common clones hold 1.5% to 2%. The sequenced sample was CD8- CAR+ T cells sorted from cultured blood T cells, obtained for CD19 CAR T cell therapy. Stated subset: CD8-negative CAR-positive T cells from the infusion product. These receptors all come from a man in his 70s with chronic lymphocytic leukemia.

With regard to this clone: The read terminates 3 residues ahead of where the CDR3 ends, so the germline J gene completes it. The chain recombines TRBV4-1 with TRBJ2-7; TRBD1 is a possible D gene (5 bases). Germline V gene data show CDR1 as MGHRA and CDR2 as YSYEKL. Trimming cost V 8 bases and J 2 bases, with 16 bases left between them. The CDR3 consists of 14 residues. This CDR3 is CASRLTPGTYEQYF. The DNA read from the CDR3 is TGCGCCAGCCGGTTGACCCCAGGGACCTACGAG.

Worth noting for this clone: The read stops 3 residues short of the end of the CDR3; the missing end is completed from the germline J gene. The gene calls are TRBV20-1 and TRBJ1-4; 7 nucleotides agree with TRBD1. The CDR3 length is 16 residues. CDR1 is DFQATT, CDR2 SNEGSKA, per germline (reference sequence). Incomplete CDR3 DNA: TGCAGTGCTAGAGATCTAATACAGGGGAGGGGTTCACCA. This gives the protein CSARDLIQGRGSP. The CDR3 reads in full as CSARDLIQGRGSPLFF.

This clone is called medium-sized based on its frequency. The sequence runs out 3 residues before the end of the CDR3; the remainder is reconstructed from the germline J gene. The chain carries TRBV5-1 and TRBJ2-2; 11 nucleotides align to TRBD2. With 3 bases clipped from V and 1 base from J, the junction kept 8 bases outside the gene matches. CDR3 length: 18 residues. Germline V gives CDR1 SGHRS, CDR2 YFSETQ. CDR3 amino acids: CASSSGILAGVNTGELFF. The part of the CDR3 DNA that was read is TGCGCCAGCAGCTCTGGGATACTAGCGGGGGTGAACACCGGGGAG.

A note on this clone: The read ends 3 residues early relative to the CDR3; the germline J gene fills the gap. The J gene is TRBJ2-5, the V gene TRBV19; unclear D gene. The CDR3 extends over 14 amino acids. Germline loops: CDR1 LNHDA, CDR2 SQIVND (reference sequence). The V and J ends lost 7 bases and 4 bases respectively, with 16 bases between them. The CDR3 here is CASTPDFRLETQYF. The part of the CDR3 DNA that was read is TGTGCCAGTACCCCTGACTTTAGACTAGAGACC.

Note on this clone: The read comes to an end 3 residues before the CDR3 does, leaving the germline J gene to fill in the end. Other DNA sequences in the same sample also yield this CDR3. The chain combines TRBV5-1 with TRBJ1-2; D gene ambiguous. The CDR3 totals 14 residues. Germline V gives CDR1 SGHRS, CDR2 YFSETQ. V lost 0 bases to trimming and J lost 4 bases, with 10 bases between them. This CDR3 reads CASSLAGNRYGYTF. CDR3 DNA, as far as it was read: TGCGCCAGCAGCTTGGCGGGGAATCGCTATGGC.

Notes on this clone: Read sequence stops 3 residues before the CDR3 end, and the germline J gene provides the missing end. V usage is TRBV12-3 or TRBV12-4 and J usage is TRBJ2-5, with 8 bases lining up with TRBD1. The CDR3 runs 15 residues. J was trimmed by 5 bases and V by 6 bases; bases with no gene match: 11. The CDR3 protein is CASRPHGQGWETQYF. CDR3 DNA (partial): TGTGCCAGCAGACCCCACGGACAGGGCTGGGAGACC.

On this clone: The CDR3 end falls 3 residues outside the read, so it is completed with the germline J gene. The gene calls are TRBV2 and TRBJ1-2; tentative D call: TRBD1 (5 bases). Looked up from germline, CDR1 is SNHLY and CDR2 is FYNNEI. There are 12 residues in the CDR3. The germline V and J ends were trimmed by 8 bases and 3 bases, with 10 bases remaining between them. The CDR3 sequence is CASQTGDYGYTF. CDR3 bases read: TGTGCCAGCCAAACGGGGGACTATGGC.

Notes on this clone: The CDR3 end is not reached by the read, which stops 3 residues before it; the germline J gene fills it in. This sequence joins TRBV7-3 and TRBJ2-2; D gene unclear. Germline CDR1 SGHTA, CDR2 FQGTGA. This CDR3 comprises 14 residues. Trimming removed 2 bases at V and 1 base at J, with 5 bases between. The CDR3 DNA, read in part, is TGTGCCAGCAGCTTATATCGGAACACCGGGGAG. Protein: CASSLYRNTGE. The whole CDR3 is CASSLYRNTGELFF.

In the case of this clone: The read terminates 3 residues before the CDR3 end, so the remaining end is supplied by the germline J gene. The J gene is TRBJ2-7, the V gene TRBV5-1; TRBD1 aligns across 9 bases. Germline V gene lookup returns CDR1 SGHRS and CDR2 YFSETQ. J gave up 6 bases and V 0 bases, and 1 base lay outside the gene matches. The CDR3 is 13 residues long. CDR3 bases read: TGCGCCAGCAGCTTGGGACAGGGGGGCGAG. Protein sequence: CASSLGQGGE. The CDR3 in full is CASSLGQGGEQYF.

CDR3 sequence: CASSLDRREAEAFF. The CDR3 bases that were read are TGTGCCAGCAGCTTAGATCGGCGGGAAGCTGAA. The chain couples TRBV11-2 to TRBJ1-1; D is unclear. Read sequence stops 3 residues before the CDR3 end, and the germline J gene provides the missing end. This CDR3 spans 14 amino acids. Trimming took 0 bases from V and 6 from J, leaving 11 bases between them. Germline V CDR1 and CDR2: SGHAT, FQNNGV.

A note on this clone: The CDR3 goes on 3 residues after the read ends, and that part is filled in from the germline J gene. The genes are TRBV11-3 and TRBJ2-1; D remains ambiguous. This CDR3 region has 13 residues. Germline lookup yields CDR1 SGHNT and CDR2 YENEEA. Trimming took 4 bases from V and 5 from J, leaving 9 bases between them. CDR3 DNA, as far as it was read: TGTGCCAGCAGCTCCACCCCAGACAATGAG. This encodes CASSSTPDNE. The full CDR3 reads CASSSTPDNEQFF.

A note on this clone: The CDR3 goes on 3 residues after the read ends, and that part is filled in from the germline J gene. Other DNA variants within this sample encode the same CDR3. This chain joins TRBV4-1 and TRBJ1-3, with TRBD1 matching 7 bases. The CDR3 is 16 residues long. Trimming removed 4 bases from V and 0 bases from J; junction bases left unmatched: 6. In germline, CDR1 is MGHRA, CDR2 YSYEKL. The CDR3 bases that were read are TGCGCCAGCAGCCCTGGACAGGCAGTCTCTGGAAACACC. This translates into CASSPGQAVSGNT. The whole CDR3 protein is CASSPGQAVSGNTIYF.

Worth noting for this clone: The read finishes 3 residues shy of the CDR3 end, and the germline J gene is used to complete it. The chain joins TRBV19 to TRBJ2-4; TRBD1 might be the D (7 bases). The CDR3 runs 15 residues. Germline V lookup: CDR1 LNHDA, CDR2 SQIVND (reference sequence). CDR3 residues: CASSSWAGGNYGQYF. The part of the CDR3 DNA that was read is TGTGCCAGTAGCTCTTGGGCAGGGGGGAATTATGGT.

On this clone: Read sequence stops 3 residues before the CDR3 end, and the germline J gene provides the missing end. The genes are TRBV28 and TRBJ1-4; 7 nucleotides match TRBD1. Germline V gene data show CDR1 as MDHEN and CDR2 as SYDVKM. J was trimmed by 4 bases and V by 6 bases; bases with no gene match: 8. The CDR3 has 15 amino acids. Incomplete CDR3 DNA: TGTGCCAGCAGGGAAACAGGGGCCCTTAATGAAAAA. Amino acid sequence: CASRETGALNEK. The entire CDR3 reads CASRETGALNEKLFF.

The CDR3 bases that were read are TGCAGTGCTAGGACCACAGGGTCGGGGACTGAA. Translating it yields CSARTTGSGTE. The whole CDR3 region reads CSARTTGSGTEAFF. This chain links TRBV20-1 with TRBJ1-1; possibly TRBD1 for D (6 bases). The CDR3 end lies 3 residues beyond the end of the read and is filled in from the germline J gene. This CDR3 spans 14 amino acids. With 3 bases removed from V and 5 bases from J, the gap between germline ends came to 16 bases. Per the germline V gene, CDR1 is DFQATT and CDR2 is SNEGSKA (reference sequence).

About this clone itself: The read terminates 3 residues before the CDR3 end, so the remaining end is supplied by the germline J gene. The same CDR3 also results from other DNA sequences found in this sample. The V call is TRBV19, the J call TRBJ2-4; 9 nucleotides line up with TRBD1. The CDR3 sequence is 15 residues long. CDR1 and CDR2 from the germline V gene are LNHDA and SQIVND (reference sequence). The DNA read from the CDR3 is TGTGCCAGTAGTATCGGGACAGGGAATAGAGAGACT. Translating gives CASSIGTGNRET. The entire CDR3 protein is CASSIGTGNRETQYF.

A note on this clone: From the germline J gene comes the end of the CDR3, since the read stops 3 residues before it. The chain uses TRBV7-3 and TRBJ2-2; 7 bases line up with TRBD1. From germline, CDR1 is SGHTA and CDR2 FQGTGA. The CDR3 loop spans 15 amino acids. With 0 bases clipped from V and 6 bases from J, the junction kept 4 bases outside the gene matches. The covered CDR3 bases are TGTGCCAGCAGCTTAACGCCAGGGGGAGCCGGGGAG. Its translation: CASSLTPGGAGE. The entire CDR3 sequence reads CASSLTPGGAGELFF.

Here the CDR3 reads CASSQEPGDSFYNEQFF. The DNA read from the CDR3 is TGCGCCAGCAGCCAAGAGCCTGGTGACAGCTTTTACAATGAG. The chain employs TRBV4-1 and TRBJ2-1, with D possibly TRBD1 on 5 matching bases. The read gets to within 3 residues of the CDR3 end, and the germline J gene fills in the rest. CDR1 and CDR2 (germline): MGHRA, YSYEKL. Trimming took 0 bases from V and 4 from J, leaving 16 bases between them. The CDR3 runs 17 residues.

As to this clone: The read gets to within 3 residues of the CDR3 end, and the germline J gene fills in the rest. This rearrangement joins TRBV6-2 or TRBV6-3 to TRBJ1-1, with a possible D match to TRBD1 (6 bases). Looked up from germline, CDR1 is MNHEY and CDR2 is SVGEGT. The CDR3 runs 16 residues. The sequenced CDR3 bases are TGTGCCAGCACCCCAGGGGAAGCTACGCAGGCTAGAAGG. It is translated as CASTPGEATQARR. The entire CDR3 protein reads CASTPGEATQARRAFF.

Points on this clone: The read terminates 3 residues before the CDR3 end, so the remaining end is supplied by the germline J gene. V usage is TRBV29-1 and J usage is TRBJ2-1; 8 nucleotides align to TRBD2. The CDR3 covers 14 residues. Germline CDR1 SQVTM, CDR2 ANQGSEA. V lost 4 bases and J lost 7; bases outside the gene matches: 9. CDR3 amino acids: CSVARGGPGNEQFF. Partial CDR3 DNA: TGCAGCGTTGCTCGCGGGGGGCCGGGGAATGAG.

On this clone: The missing CDR3 end, 3 residues past where the read stops, is filled in from the germline J gene. This sample also contains other DNA sequences that code for the same CDR3. The chain carries TRBV5-1 and TRBJ1-3, with 7 positions matching TRBD1. The ends lost 4 bases at V and 0 bases at J; junction bases unmatched: 7. The CDR3 loop spans 16 amino acids. Germline lookup yields CDR1 SGHRS and CDR2 YFSETQ. Incomplete CDR3 DNA: TGCGCCAGCAGCCCTGGACAGGTGGCCTCTGGAAACACC. Translating it yields CASSPGQVASGNT. The full CDR3 protein reads CASSPGQVASGNTIYF.

Note on this clone: The read gets to within 3 residues of the CDR3 end, and the germline J gene fills in the rest. J is TRBJ2-2 and V is TRBV7-6; weak D call: TRBD1 (6 bases). The germline gives CDR1 SGHVS, CDR2 FNYEAQ. Trimming removed 2 bases at V and 0 bases at J, with 10 bases between. The CDR3 runs to 16 residues. CDR3 protein: CASSLLGDTNTGELFF. Partial CDR3 DNA: TGTGCCAGCAGCTTATTAGGGGACACGAACACCGGGGAG.

By frequency, this clone registers medium-sized. The read halts 3 residues ahead of the CDR3 end, with the missing end drawn from the germline J gene. The chain links TRBV6-2 or TRBV6-3 to TRBJ1-5, with TRBD1 identical over 7 bases. V was clipped by 7 bases and J by 1 base; unmatched bases: 10. CDR1 and CDR2 from the germline V gene are MNHEY and SVGEGT. CDR3 length: 16 residues. CDR3 in amino acids: CASTSDRVGSNQPQHF. The sequenced CDR3 bases are TGTGCCAGCACCTCCGACAGGGTGGGAAGCAATCAGCCC.